Many counts were recorded for the clone carrying this T cell receptor (beta chain). Collection of blood occurred at baseline, at cycle 4 day 1, and at cycle 7 day 1. This entry comes from a study of OX40 agonist ivuxolimab in advanced cancers. At the level of the study: Three patients showed partial responses: one hepatocellular carcinoma and two cutaneous melanoma cases.

V lost 5 bases, J lost 3 bases, and 4 bases stayed unmatched. The germline gives CDR1 MRHNA, CDR2 SNTAGT. This CDR3 has 15 residues. Sequenced by immunoSEQ multiplex PCR; TCRdb stores in-frame clones only, minus some. Here the sample spans roughly 76,000 clones, approximately 86% being singletons. The chain combines TRBV6-4 with TRBJ2-2, with 9 bases identical to TRBD2. The sequenced sample was CD4+ or CD8+ T cells sorted from blood, obtained in a trial of the OX40 agonist ivuxolimab. This receptor was obtained from an adult with an advanced solid tumor such as melanoma, head and neck, liver or kidney cancer. CDR3: CASSPTSGDTGELFF. CDR3 DNA sequence: TGTGCCAGCAGTCCGACTAGCGGAGACACCGGGGAGCTGTTTTTT.